The 28 T cell receptor beta chains given below trace back to one sample, sequenced in a study of OX40 agonist ivuxolimab in advanced cancers. TCRdb's copy holds only in-frame clones and misses some; the assay was immunoSEQ multiplex PCR. This sample has about 43,000 clones, with around 85% found just once. Source: CD4+ or CD8+ T cells sorted from blood, taken in a trial of the OX40 agonist ivuxolimab. These receptors were obtained from an adult with an advanced solid tumor such as melanoma, head and neck, liver or kidney cancer.

V and J are TRBV5-1 and TRBJ1-1, with 7 bases fitting TRBD1. The length of the CDR3 is 13 residues. CDR1 is SGHRS and CDR2 is YFSETQ in the germline V gene. V lost 3 bases and J lost 7; bases outside the gene matches: 6. The CDR3 loop reads CASSYAGTDEAFF. The CDR3 DNA sequence: TGCGCCAGCAGCTACGCCGGGACAGATGAAGCTTTCTTT.

The chain is built from TRBV9 and TRBJ1-6; D not resolved. Germline V gene data show CDR1 as SGDLS and CDR2 as YYNGEE. The CDR3 is 12 amino acids. V lost 3 bases and J lost 11, with 9 bases in between. CDR3: CASSADGTPLHF. CDR3 coding DNA: TGTGCCAGCAGCGCGGATGGGACACCCCTCCACTTT.

The chain has TRBV5-6 and TRBJ2-5, with D unresolved. The CDR3 totals 14 residues. The V gene's germline CDR1 is SGHDT and CDR2 YYEEEE. Trimming took off 4 bases at V and 4 bases at J, with 14 bases between the two ends. The CDR3 region is CASSAPLGVETQYF. The CDR3, as DNA: TGTGCCAGCAGCGCGCCGCTAGGCGTAGAGACCCAGTACTTC. The entire variable domain, with the rest obtained from reference TRBV5-6 and TRBJ2-5, is as follows: DAGVTQSPTHLIKTRGQQVTLRCSPKSGHDTVSWYQQALGQGPQFIFQYYEEEERQRGNFPDRFSGHQFPNYSSELNVNALLLGDSALYLCASSAPLGVETQYFGPGTRLLVL.

The rearrangement links TRBV11-1 to TRBJ1-1; D gene uncertain. Germline CDR1 SGHAT, CDR2 FQDESV (reference sequence). This CDR3 is built from 16 residues. V lost 1 base and J lost 0, with 12 bases in between. CDR3 amino acids: CASSLDWVALNTEAFF. The DNA of the CDR3 is TGTGCCAGCAGCTTAGATTGGGTTGCATTGAACACTGAAGCTTTCTTT.

This sequence joins TRBV19 and TRBJ1-1; no clear D. Per germline, CDR1 LNHDA and CDR2 SQIVND (reference sequence). The CDR3 consists of 13 residues. The V end was cut by 1 base, the J end by 0 bases, with 3 bases between. CDR3 region: CASSIALNTEAFF. For the CDR3, the DNA is TGTGCCAGTAGTATAGCCTTGAACACTGAAGCTTTCTTT.

The rearrangement uses TRBV9 and TRBJ1-4, with D maybe TRBD1 (5 bases). CDR1 is SGDLS, CDR2 YYNGEE, per germline. The CDR3 runs to 16 residues. Trimming stripped 3 bases from V and 4 bases from J, with 16 bases between. The CDR3 DNA is TGTGCCAGCAGCGAAACCCCACAGGAGATTAATGAAAAACTGTTTTTT. Protein sequence: CASSETPQEINEKLFF.

The chain employs TRBV5-4 and TRBJ2-5, with 7 bases lining up with TRBD1. CDR3 length: 15 residues. V was pared by 0 bases and J by 3 bases, with 5 bases of the junction left unmatched. In germline, CDR1 is SGHNT, CDR2 YYREEE (reference sequence). CDR3: CASSLVGTGEETQYF. In nucleotides, the CDR3 is TGTGCCAGCAGCTTGGTCGGTACAGGGGAAGAGACCCAGTACTTC.

This rearrangement joins TRBV6-5 to TRBJ2-7; 9 bases align to TRBD2. Looked up from germline, CDR1 is MNHEY and CDR2 is SVGAGI. The V and J ends lost 6 bases and 5 bases, in that order; junction bases with no gene match: 11. The CDR3 length is 15 residues. The CDR3 bases are TGTGCCAGCAGAACCTGGCGGGAGGGCCGAAACGAGCAGTACTTC. The encoded protein is CASRTWREGRNEQYF.

The gene calls are TRBV6-5 and TRBJ2-1; D ambiguous. V shed 6 bases and J shed 0 bases, with 12 bases lying between them. Germline V gene lookup returns CDR1 MNHEY and CDR2 SVGAGI. This CDR3 contains 15 residues. CDR3 amino acids: CASSPAESSYNEQFF. In DNA form, the CDR3 reads TGTGCCAGCAGCCCCGCGGAGAGCTCCTACAATGAGCAGTTCTTC.

V is TRBV27 and J is TRBJ2-5; D possibly uses TRBD1 or TRBD2 (5 bases each). From germline, CDR1 is MNHEY and CDR2 SMNVEV (reference sequence). This CDR3 spans 13 amino acids. V was clipped by 0 bases and J by 4 bases, with 6 bases between them. The CDR3 DNA reads TGTGCCAGCAGTTTATCGGGACGAGAGACCCAGTACTTC. Translated: CASSLSGRETQYF.

J is TRBJ1-6 and V is TRBV9; a weak D match, TRBD1 (6 bases). CDR3 length: 15 amino acids. Trimming took off 3 bases at V and 7 bases at J, with 14 bases between the two ends. Looked up from germline, CDR1 is SGDLS and CDR2 is YYNGEE. CDR3 in DNA: TGTGCCAGCAGCGCTTTAGCCGGGACAAATTCACCCCTCCACTTT. Translation gives CASSALAGTNSPLHF.

The CDR3 nucleotides read TGTGCCAGCAACCCGACAGACACCCGATACTTC. It yields the protein CASNPTDTRYF. J is TRBJ2-7 and V is TRBV7-2; tentatively, D is TRBD1 (5 bases). From germline, CDR1 is SGHTA and CDR2 FQGNSA. Trimming took 7 bases from V and 13 from J, leaving 17 bases between them. The CDR3 covers 11 residues.

This CDR3 is CASSQDLTSGTGELFF. The CDR3 DNA sequence: TGCGCCAGCAGCCAAGATCTTACTAGCGGGACCGGGGAGCTGTTTTTT. The chain couples TRBV4-3 to TRBJ2-2, with 9 bases that match TRBD2. Germline-derived CDR1 and CDR2 are LGHNA and YSLEER. The CDR3 has 16 residues. Losses at the gene ends were 0 bases for V and 5 bases for J; bases not matched to a gene: 4.

The chain recombines TRBV9 with TRBJ2-2; D is possibly TRBD2 (6 bases). The V end lost 4 bases, the J end lost 2 bases, and 15 bases lay between the germline ends. Germline CDR1 SGDLS, CDR2 YYNGEE. The CDR3 has 16 amino acids. The CDR3 here is CASSHPTGVNTGELFF. The CDR3 bases are TGTGCCAGCAGCCATCCGACGGGAGTAAACACCGGGGAGCTGTTTTTT.

Remarks on this clone: This may be a read error, as it is one base from a much larger clone. This sequence joins TRBV11-2 and TRBJ1-1; possibly TRBD1 for D (5 bases). The ends were cut back, 5 bases at V and 5 bases at J, with 15 bases in the middle. CDR1 and CDR2 (germline): SGHAT, FQNNGV. This CDR3 is built from 14 residues. Written as DNA, the CDR3 is TGTGCCAGCAGCCAAGAGGGTGGGGGGACTGAAGCTTTCTTT. Its protein is CASSQEGGGTEAFF.

DNA of the CDR3: TGTGCCAGCAGCCCTCCGCGGGAACCACCGGGAGCCATATATTTT. It translates to CASSPPREPPGAIYF. The gene calls are TRBV7-9 and TRBJ1-3; no definite D call. Germline loops: CDR1 SEHNR, CDR2 FQNEAQ (reference sequence). The CDR3 totals 15 residues. The germline V and J ends were trimmed by 5 bases and 11 bases, with 22 bases remaining between them.

For the CDR3, the DNA is TGCGCCAGCAGAAGTGACAGGGTTGGGAGTTCACCCCTCCACTTT. Protein product: CASRSDRVGSSPLHF. This sequence joins TRBV5-1 and TRBJ1-6; TRBD1 matches at 7 bases. V shed 5 bases and J 9 bases; nucleotides not matched to a gene: 11. The CDR3 has 15 residues. The germline V gene encodes CDR1 SGHRS and CDR2 YFSETQ.

This chain joins TRBV7-7 and TRBJ2-7; D is undetermined. The germline gives CDR1 SSHAT, CDR2 FNYEAQ (reference sequence). V lost 6 bases and J lost 3, with 12 bases in between. The CDR3 length is 13 residues. CDR3 region: CASSHARDYEQYF. The CDR3, as DNA: TGTGCCAGCAGTCATGCTAGAGACTACGAGCAGTACTTC.

A note on this clone: Other DNA sequences in the sample encode the same CDR3. J is TRBJ2-7 and V is TRBV6-1; 8 nucleotides agree with TRBD1. The CDR3 is 16 residues long. Unmatched junction bases numbered 5, after V lost 1 base and J lost 0 bases. Germline V CDR1 and CDR2: MNHNS, SASEGT. The CDR3 protein is CASSEGDRPTSYEQYF. Here the CDR3 DNA reads TGTGCCAGCAGTGAAGGGGACAGGCCGACCTCCTACGAGCAGTACTTC.

V is TRBV27 and J is TRBJ1-1; unclear D gene. Trimming shortened V by 1 base and J by 4 bases, and 10 bases separated the two germline ends. The CDR3 loop spans 14 amino acids. CDR1 MNHEY and CDR2 SMNVEV come from the germline V gene (reference sequence). CDR3 in DNA: TGTGCCAGCAGTTTATATGTCGCGAGCACTGAAGCTTTCTTT. Protein sequence: CASSLYVASTEAFF.

The V gene is TRBV5-1, the J gene TRBJ2-1; D possibly corresponds to TRBD2 (6 bases). Trimming shortened V by 1 base and J by 8 bases, and 19 bases separated the two germline ends. This CDR3 comprises 16 residues. CDR1 is SGHRS and CDR2 is YFSETQ in the germline V gene. The CDR3 coding sequence is TGCGCCAGCAGCTTGTGGCGGGGCCCTGGGGGTGATGAGCAGTTCTTC. Its translation is CASSLWRGPGGDEQFF.

The V and J genes are TRBV20-1 and TRBJ2-2; no definite D call. Deletions cut 5 bases from V and 7 bases from J, with 8 bases between. The CDR3 totals 11 residues. CDR1 is DFQATT, CDR2 SNEGSKA, per germline (reference sequence). The CDR3 DNA sequence: TGCAGTGCTTATATCGGCGGGGAGCTGTTTTTT. Translated: CSAYIGGELFF.

The chain employs TRBV27 and TRBJ2-5; D is ambiguous. The CDR3 totals 15 residues. The V end lost 4 bases, the J end lost 5 bases, and 17 bases lay between the germline ends. Germline CDR1 is MNHEY and CDR2 is SMNVEV (reference sequence). CDR3 protein: CASSSESTKWETQYF. In DNA, the CDR3 is TGTGCCAGCAGTTCGGAGTCCACCAAATGGGAGACCCAGTACTTC.

The rearrangement joins TRBV4-1 to TRBJ2-2; D remains ambiguous. V lost 4 bases and J 7 bases, leaving 16 bases between the germline ends. The CDR3 runs to 15 residues. CDR1 and CDR2 from the germline V gene are MGHRA and YSYEKL. The CDR3 DNA reads TGCGCCAGCAGCCCGAGCACTTCCTATGGCGGGGAGCTGTTTTTT. It is translated as CASSPSTSYGGELFF.

This chain connects TRBV27 to TRBJ1-5; TRBD1 agrees at 10 bases. The CDR3 runs 15 residues. Germline lookup yields CDR1 MNHEY and CDR2 SMNVEV (reference sequence). With 5 bases clipped from V and 2 bases from J, the junction kept 3 bases outside the gene matches. The CDR3 region is CASSPGTGGNQPQHF. CDR3 DNA sequence: TGTGCCAGCAGTCCCGGGACAGGGGGCAATCAGCCCCAGCATTTT.

The genes are TRBV5-4 and TRBJ2-7; 8 bases align to TRBD2. The CDR3 spans 16 residues. Germline V gene lookup returns CDR1 SGHNT and CDR2 YYREEE (reference sequence). Unmatched junction bases numbered 8, after V lost 2 bases and J lost 1 base. CDR3 sequence reads: CASSFGSGTFSYEQYF. The DNA for the CDR3 is TGTGCCAGCAGCTTCGGTAGCGGGACCTTTTCCTACGAGCAGTACTTC.

This chain links TRBV13 with TRBJ1-2; D perhaps matches TRBD1 (5 bases). Looked up from germline, CDR1 is PRHDT and CDR2 is FYEKMQ (reference sequence). V was clipped by 8 bases and J by 3 bases, with 16 bases between them. The CDR3 is 14 residues long. The CDR3: CASRRGAEYYGYTF. The DNA of the CDR3 is TGTGCCAGCCGTAGAGGGGCGGAGTACTATGGCTACACCTTC.

This rearrangement joins TRBV27 to TRBJ1-6; possibly TRBD1 for D (5 bases). Germline lookup yields CDR1 MNHEY and CDR2 SMNVEV (reference sequence). This CDR3 comprises 14 residues. Trimming took off 2 bases at V and 7 bases at J, with 9 bases between the two ends. This CDR3 is CASSLGGRNSPLHF. DNA of the CDR3: TGTGCCAGCAGTTTAGGGGGACGGAATTCACCCCTCCACTTT.